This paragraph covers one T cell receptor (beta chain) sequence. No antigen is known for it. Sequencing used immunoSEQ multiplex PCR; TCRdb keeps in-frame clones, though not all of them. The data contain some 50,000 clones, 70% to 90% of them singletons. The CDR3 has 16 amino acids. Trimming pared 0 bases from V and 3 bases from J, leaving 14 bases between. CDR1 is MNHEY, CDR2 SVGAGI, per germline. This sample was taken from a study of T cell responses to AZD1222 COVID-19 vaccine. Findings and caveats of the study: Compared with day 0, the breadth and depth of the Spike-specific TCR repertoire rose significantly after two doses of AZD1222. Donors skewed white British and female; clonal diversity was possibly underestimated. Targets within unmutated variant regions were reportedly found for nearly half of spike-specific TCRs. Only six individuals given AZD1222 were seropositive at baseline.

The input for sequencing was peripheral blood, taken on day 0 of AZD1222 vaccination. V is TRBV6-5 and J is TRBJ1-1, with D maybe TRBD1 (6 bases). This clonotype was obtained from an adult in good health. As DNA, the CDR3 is TGTGCCAGCAGTTACTCGCCGGGGGCGCGGGACACTGAAGCTTTCTTT. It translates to CASSYSPGARDTEAFF.